This TCR beta chain was sequenced in a study of identical twins. Template switching supplied a universal primer site; unique molecular identifiers were carried on the cDNA. In TCRdb, the 5' RACE reads were re-called with MiXCR into one record per CDR3 protein. The sample gives roughly 260,000 distinct CDR3 sequences, around an eighth of which show up once; around 8.9% is in the top ten. Per the germline V gene, CDR1 is SGHVS and CDR2 is FQNEAQ. The CDR3 has 16 amino acids. V lost 2 bases and J lost 3; bases outside the gene matches: 8. The TCR originated in a woman aged 18-29 years in good health. Sequencing input: memory (CD45RO+) T cells sorted from blood. V and J are TRBV7-8 and TRBJ2-5, with 8 nucleotides matching TRBD2. CDR3 residues: CASSLMVAGLEETQYF. Written as DNA, the CDR3 is TGTGCCAGCAGCTTAATGGTCGCGGGACTAGAAGAGACCCAGTACTTC.